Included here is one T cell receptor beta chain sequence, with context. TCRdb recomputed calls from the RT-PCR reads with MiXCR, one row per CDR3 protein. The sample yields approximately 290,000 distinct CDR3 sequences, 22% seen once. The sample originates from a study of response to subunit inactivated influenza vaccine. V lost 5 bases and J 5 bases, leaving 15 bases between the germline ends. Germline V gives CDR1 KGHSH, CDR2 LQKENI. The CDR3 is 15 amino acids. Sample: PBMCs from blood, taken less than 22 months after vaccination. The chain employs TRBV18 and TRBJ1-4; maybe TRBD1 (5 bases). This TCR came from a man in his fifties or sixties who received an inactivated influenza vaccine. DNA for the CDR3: TGTGCCAGCTCAGCGGCACAGGCCACGAATGAAAAACTGTTTTTT. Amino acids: CASSAAQATNEKLFF.